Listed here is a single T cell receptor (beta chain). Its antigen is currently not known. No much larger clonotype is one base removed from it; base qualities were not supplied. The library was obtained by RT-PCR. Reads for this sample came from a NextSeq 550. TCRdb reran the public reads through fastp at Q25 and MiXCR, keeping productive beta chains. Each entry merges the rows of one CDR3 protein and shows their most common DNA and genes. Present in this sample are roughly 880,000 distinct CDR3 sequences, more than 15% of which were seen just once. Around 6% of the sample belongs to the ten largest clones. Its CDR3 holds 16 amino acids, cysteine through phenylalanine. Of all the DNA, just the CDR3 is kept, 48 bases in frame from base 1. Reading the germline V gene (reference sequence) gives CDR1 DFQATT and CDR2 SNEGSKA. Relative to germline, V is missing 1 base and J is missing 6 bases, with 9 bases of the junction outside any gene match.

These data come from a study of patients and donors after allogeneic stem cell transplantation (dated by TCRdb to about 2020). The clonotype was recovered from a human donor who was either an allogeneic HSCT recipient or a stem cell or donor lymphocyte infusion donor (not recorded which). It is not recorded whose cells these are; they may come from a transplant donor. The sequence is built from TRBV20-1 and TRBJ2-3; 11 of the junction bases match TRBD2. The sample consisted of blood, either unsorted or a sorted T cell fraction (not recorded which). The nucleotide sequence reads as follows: TGCAGTGCTAGAGGGGCTCGTAGCGGGAGGGCGGATACGCAGTATTTT. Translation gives CSARGARSGRADTQYF.